The T cell receptor (beta chain) described here comes from a study of identical twins. Study-wide findings and caveats: Less excess twin sharing appeared in beta out-of-frame sequences.

Looked up from germline, CDR1 is SGHAT and CDR2 is FQDESV (reference sequence). Trimming took off 1 base at V and 4 bases at J, with 11 bases between the two ends. This CDR3 is 14 amino acids long. Through template switching, a universal primer site was introduced, and the cDNA contained unique molecular identifiers. TCRdb reprocessed the 5' RACE reads with MiXCR, giving one entry per CDR3 protein. The table records 200,000 to 300,000 distinct CDR3 sequences, about 10% of them present only once. With respect to this clonotype: Its antigen remains unknown.

Each donor was a healthy Caucasian. The chain links TRBV11-1 to TRBJ2-7, with D unclear. The sequence was obtained from a man aged 50 to 59 in good health. The sequencing sample was made of memory T cells sorted from blood. The CDR3 DNA sequence: TGTGCCAGCAGCTTAGTGGCACGGCGATACGAGCAGTACTTC. Its protein product is CASSLVARRYEQYF.